A single sample is the source of the 13 T cell receptor beta chains below, sequenced in a study of cytomegalovirus exposure and HLA in healthy donors. PCR primers comprised 60 Vbeta and 13 Jbeta primers. Some clones are missing from TCRdb's copy, which holds only in-frame ones; the method was immunoSEQ multiplex PCR. This table has about 180,000 clones, roughly 80% appearing once. The sequenced sample was PBMCs. The receptors shown here come from a man between 60 and 70 years old in good health and CMV-seronegative.

Only one count was recorded for this clone. The chain links TRBV6-6 to TRBJ2-5; 9 positions match TRBD1. Per germline, CDR1 MNHNY and CDR2 SVGAGI (reference sequence). The trim removed 2 bases at V and 5 bases at J, leaving 9 bases unmatched. The CDR3 extends over 16 amino acids. CDR3: CASSYTRDRARETQYF. The CDR3 DNA reads TGTGCCAGCAGTTACACCCGGGACAGGGCAAGGGAGACCCAGTACTTC.

This clone has just a few counts. The chain has TRBV6-1 and TRBJ2-7, with TRBD2 as a possible D gene (6 bases). The CDR3 is 15 amino acids. Trimming took 6 bases from V and 3 from J, leaving 18 bases between them. Germline CDR1 reads MNHNS; CDR2 reads SASEGT. As DNA, the CDR3 is TGTGCCAGCAGCCGGGGGACGCTGAAGAACTACGAGCAGTACTTC. Encoded protein: CASSRGTLKNYEQYF.

The CDR3 nucleotides read TGCGCCAGCAGCCAAGGCGGACTAGCGGGAGTAGGCACCGGGGAGCTGTTTTTT. The encoded protein is CASSQGGLAGVGTGELFF. The chain uses TRBV4-1 and TRBJ2-2; 13 bases map to TRBD2. The germline V gene encodes CDR1 MGHRA and CDR2 YSYEKL. This CDR3 spans 18 amino acids. Losses at the gene ends were 1 base for V and 4 bases for J; bases not matched to a gene: 6.

On this clone: One end of the junction fails to match germline, which may point to a read error. This sequence joins TRBV27 and TRBJ1-2; D is possibly TRBD1 (6 bases). The CDR3 extends over 15 amino acids. From germline, CDR1 is MNHEY and CDR2 SMNVEV (reference sequence). This CDR3 is CASSKRLGGQYGYPF. DNA of the CDR3: TGTGCCAGCAGTAAGAGGTTGGGGGGGCAATATGGCTACCCCTTC.

The rearrangement joins TRBV6-5 to TRBJ2-3; tentatively, D is TRBD1 (7 bases). The CDR3 runs 14 residues. Trimming took off 4 bases at V and 1 base at J, with 9 bases between the two ends. Germline assignment: CDR1 MNHEY and CDR2 SVGAGI. The CDR3 nucleotides are TGTGCCAGCAGTTCCAGGGGGGGCACAGATACGCAGTATTTT. Translation: CASSSRGGTDTQYF.

V gene TRBV5-4 combines with J gene TRBJ2-2; maybe TRBD2 (6 bases). The V gene's germline CDR1 is SGHNT and CDR2 YYREEE (reference sequence). The CDR3 consists of 16 residues. Deletions cut 0 bases from V and 5 bases from J, with 14 bases between. CDR3 sequence (DNA): TGTGCCAGCAGCTTGGCAGGAGGGCCCGGGACCGGGGAGCTGTTTTTT. Translated, it gives CASSLAGGPGTGELFF.

The chain has TRBV5-1 and TRBJ2-7; 8 bases fit TRBD2. The CDR3 loop spans 14 amino acids. The V gene's germline CDR1 is SGHRS and CDR2 YFSETQ. The ends lost 4 bases at V and 6 bases at J; junction bases unmatched: 9. CDR3 nucleotides: TGCGCCAGCAGCCCAACCCGGGGGGGGATCGAGCAGTACTTC. Translating it yields CASSPTRGGIEQYF.

This chain joins TRBV6-1 and TRBJ1-1, with D possibly TRBD1 on 5 matching bases. Per germline, CDR1 MNHNS and CDR2 SASEGT. Trimming stripped 5 bases from V and 1 base from J, with 14 bases between. The CDR3 covers 15 residues. For the CDR3, the DNA is TGTGCCAGCAGTTCCCAAGGGGTGGGGAACACTGAAGCTTTCTTT. This sequence encodes CASSSQGVGNTEAFF.

This clone was seen only once. The chain couples TRBV15 to TRBJ2-2, with 10 bases matching TRBD2. Germline CDR1 reads LNHNV; CDR2 reads YYDKDF (reference sequence). V dropped 0 bases and J dropped 0; count of bases not matched to a gene: 4. The CDR3 totals 18 residues. The CDR3 protein is CATSRDALAGTNTGELFF. The CDR3 coding sequence is TGTGCCACCAGCAGAGATGCACTAGCGGGAACGAACACCGGGGAGCTGTTTTTT.

J is TRBJ1-5 and V is TRBV9, with D maybe TRBD1 (6 bases). Trimming shortened V by 0 bases and J by 3 bases, and 13 bases separated the two germline ends. Germline CDR1 SGDLS, CDR2 YYNGEE. This CDR3 contains 16 residues. The CDR3 sequence is CASSVGQEGVNQPQHF. The CDR3 region has the DNA TGTGCCAGCAGCGTAGGACAGGAAGGCGTCAATCAGCCCCAGCATTTT.

This rearrangement joins TRBV6-6 to TRBJ1-2, with D tentatively TRBD1 (5 bases). Germline CDR1 MNHNY, CDR2 SVGAGI (reference sequence). This CDR3 region has 15 residues. Deletions cut 6 bases from V and 4 bases from J, with 18 bases between. The CDR3 here is CASSPTQLGGYGYTF. CDR3 bases: TGTGCCAGCAGCCCAACTCAGCTGGGGGGCTATGGCTACACCTTC.

The V and J genes are TRBV28 and TRBJ1-3; 10 bases align to TRBD1. Looked up from germline, CDR1 is MDHEN and CDR2 is SYDVKM. The CDR3 length is 16 residues. Losses at the gene ends were 4 bases for V and 3 bases for J; bases not matched to a gene: 6. CDR3 sequence (DNA): TGTGCCAGCAGTTGGGGGACAGGGGATCTTGGAAACACCATATATTTT. Its translation: CASSWGTGDLGNTIYF.

This sequence joins TRBV7-9 and TRBJ1-5, with TRBD1 identical over 7 bases. Germline V CDR1 and CDR2: SEHNR, FQNEAQ (reference sequence). The length of the CDR3 is 13 residues. Losses at the gene ends were 4 bases for V and 9 bases for J; bases not matched to a gene: 6. CDR3 in amino acids: CASSSTGSGPQHF. CDR3 DNA sequence: TGTGCCAGCAGCTCGACAGGGTCTGGGCCCCAGCATTTT.